These 3 T cell receptor beta chains were all obtained from the same sample, sequenced in a study of blood T cell repertoires in COVID-19. TCRdb keeps only in-frame clones here, not all; method: immunoSEQ multiplex PCR. The data contain about 230,000 clones, about 83% of them singletons. The source material was peripheral blood. Receptor source: a woman between 45 and 65 years old with acute or convalescent COVID-19.

The chain couples TRBV24-1 to TRBJ2-7, with TRBD1 as a possible D gene (5 bases). CDR1 is KGHDR and CDR2 is SFDVKD in the germline V gene. The CDR3 spans 16 residues. The V end was cut by 3 bases, the J end by 5 bases, with 19 bases between. The CDR3 is CATSDPTAQQGHEQYF. The CDR3 DNA is TGTGCCACCAGTGATCCCACGGCCCAGCAGGGCCACGAGCAGTACTTC.

J is TRBJ2-5 and V is TRBV2, with 10 positions matching TRBD2. Losses at the gene ends were 8 bases for V and 2 bases for J; bases not matched to a gene: 2. This CDR3 region has 13 residues. Germline lookup yields CDR1 SNHLY and CDR2 FYNNEI. CDR3 residues: CASLAGEQETQYF. As DNA, the CDR3 is TGTGCCAGCCTAGCGGGGGAGCAAGAGACCCAGTACTTC.

V is TRBV7-2 and J is TRBJ1-5; D is unclear. Trimming took off 8 bases at V and 0 bases at J, with 11 bases between the two ends. CDR1 SGHTA and CDR2 FQGNSA come from the germline V gene. This CDR3 has 14 amino acids. For the CDR3, the DNA is TGTGCCAGCCGGAGAGGCGATAGCAATCAGCCCCAGCATTTT. Translated, it gives CASRRGDSNQPQHF.